This TCR beta chain came from a study of cytomegalovirus exposure and HLA in healthy donors. At the time of sampling, donors were nominally healthy, though unrecorded immune exposures were likely. Notes on the study in general: TCR beta V segments were, for the most part, productive about 87% or about 30% of the time in an earlier analysis. Listed as cytomegalovirus-associated were 150 or so TCR beta chains.

The CDR3 is 13 residues long. CDR1 MNHNS and CDR2 SASEGT come from the germline V gene. With 6 bases clipped from V and 2 bases from J, the junction kept 2 bases outside the gene matches. PCR was performed using 60 Vbeta and 13 Jbeta primers. Profiled with immunoSEQ multiplex PCR; TCRdb holds only in-frame clones, not every one. The sample contains roughly 140,000 clones, 9.4% of which appear only once. The table lists this clone with a few counts. Its antigen is not identified. The chain combines TRBV6-1 with TRBJ2-7, with 9 bases identical to TRBD2. The source is a male donor in good health and CMV-seronegative. Sequenced input: PBMCs. The CDR3 DNA sequence: TGTGCCAGCAGACTAGCGGGCGCCTACGAGCAGTACTTC. This encodes CASRLAGAYEQYF.